The TCR beta chain under discussion was sequenced for a study of blood T cell repertoires in COVID-19. Study-level information: Some COVID-19 samples were acute and others convalescent; all came from the United States, Italy and Spain. From T cells, B-cell-depleted T cells, or PBMCs came the material, which was cDNA or gDNA.

The CDR3 contains 11 residues. Germline V gives CDR1 SNHLY, CDR2 FYNNEI. V lost 6 bases to trimming and J lost 6 bases, with 8 bases between them. Per the original data handling: Amplification of reference gene primers was used by the study to estimate nucleated cell counts. Only in-frame clones appear in the TCRdb table, and some are missing; sequencing was by immunoSEQ multiplex PCR. The V and J calls and clone size were taken over from that table, and D and trimming were inferred from the DNA. Of over 35,000 clones listed, around 80% were seen once; the top ten hold approximately 30%. This clonotype was sampled from a man aged 55 to 70 with acute or convalescent COVID-19. The rearrangement links TRBV2 to TRBJ1-1; D is undetermined. Sequenced material: peripheral blood. For the CDR3, the DNA is TGTGCCAGCAGCTATCAAGCTGAAGCTTTCTTT. The encoded protein is CASSYQAEAFF.